This T cell receptor (beta chain) emerged from a study of tumor-infiltrating lymphocytes in primary liver carcinoma. Study information: Recorded tumor stage was T1-T3 N0M0, with diameters of roughly 4 to 11 cm.

In the case of this clonotype: What it binds is unknown. Relative to the germline gene, one junction end is altered; a read error may explain this.

This CDR3 is built from 19 residues. CDR1 MDHEN and CDR2 SYDVKM come from the germline V gene. Overall study findings and caveats: A significantly higher top-250-clone fraction was found in tumors than in blood (p = 0.039).

Without any cell sorting, roughly 20-30 mg of bulk tissue yielded co-extracted RNA and DNA. Using a constant-region primer together with ProtoScript II reverse transcriptase, TCR beta cDNA was made from about 500 ng of total RNA. Libraries for TCR beta were built through three nested multiplex PCR rounds, which together made up a slightly modified ARM-PCR procedure. A C-beta reverse primer was combined with TRBV1-TRBV30 forward primers in the first two PCR rounds, and each round had approximately 9 cycles. TCRdb processed the multiplex PCR reads anew with MiXCR; each CDR3 protein has one entry. The top ten clones hold about 38% of a sample with 40,000 or so distinct CDR3 sequences, around 75% of them seen once.

V gene TRBV28 combines with J gene TRBJ2-7; 9 bases align to TRBD1. Sequencing was performed on tumor-adjacent normal liver tissue. This clonotype was obtained from a woman in her twenties or thirties with primary liver carcinoma and hepatitis B virus infection. CDR3 DNA sequence: TGTGGCAGCAGGGGGTTGGGGACAGGGCTTACGGCGCGTTCCTACGGGCAGTACTTC. Amino acid sequence: CGSRGLGTGLTARSYGQYF.